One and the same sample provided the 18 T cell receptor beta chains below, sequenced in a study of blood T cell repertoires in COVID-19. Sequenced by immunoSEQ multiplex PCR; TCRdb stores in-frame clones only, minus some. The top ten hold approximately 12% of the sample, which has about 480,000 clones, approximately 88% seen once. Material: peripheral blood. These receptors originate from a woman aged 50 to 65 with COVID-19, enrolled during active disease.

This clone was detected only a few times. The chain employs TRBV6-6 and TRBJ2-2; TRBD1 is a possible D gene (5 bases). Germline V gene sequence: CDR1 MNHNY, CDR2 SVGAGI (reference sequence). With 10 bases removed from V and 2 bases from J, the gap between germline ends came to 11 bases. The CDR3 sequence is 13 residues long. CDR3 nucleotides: TGTGCCAACAACAGGCCTAACACCGGGGAGCTGTTTTTT. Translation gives CANNRPNTGELFF.

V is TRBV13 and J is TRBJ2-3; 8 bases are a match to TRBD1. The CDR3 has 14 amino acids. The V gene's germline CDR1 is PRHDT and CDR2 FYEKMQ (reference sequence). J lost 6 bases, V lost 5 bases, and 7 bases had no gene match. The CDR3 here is CASSLTGGGDTQYF. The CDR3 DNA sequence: TGTGCCAGCAGCCTAACAGGGGGTGGGGATACGCAGTATTTT.

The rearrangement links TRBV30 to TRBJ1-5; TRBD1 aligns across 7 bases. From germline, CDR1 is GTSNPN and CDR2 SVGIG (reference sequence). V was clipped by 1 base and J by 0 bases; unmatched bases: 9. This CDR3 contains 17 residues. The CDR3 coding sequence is TGTGCCTGGAGTGCGCCCCCCTACAGGGGTAGCAATCAGCCCCAGCATTTT. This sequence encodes CAWSAPPYRGSNQPQHF.

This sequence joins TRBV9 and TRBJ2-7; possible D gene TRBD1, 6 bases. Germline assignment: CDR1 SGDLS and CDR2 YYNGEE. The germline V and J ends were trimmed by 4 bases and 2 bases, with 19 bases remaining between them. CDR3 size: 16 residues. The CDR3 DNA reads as TGTGCCAGCAGCCCCGCCCGGAACAGGGAACCCTACGAGCAGTACTTC. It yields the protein CASSPARNREPYEQYF. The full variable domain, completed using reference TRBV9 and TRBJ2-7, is DSGVTQTPKHLITATGQRVTLRCSPRSGDLSVYWYQQSLDQGLQFLIQYYNGEERAKGNILERFSAQQFPDLHSELNLSSLELGDSALYFCASSPARNREPYEQYFGPGTRLTVT.

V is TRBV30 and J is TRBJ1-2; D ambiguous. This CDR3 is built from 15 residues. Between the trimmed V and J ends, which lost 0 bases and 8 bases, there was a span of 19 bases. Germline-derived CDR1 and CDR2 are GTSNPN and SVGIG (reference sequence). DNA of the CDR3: TGTGCCTGGAGTGTCGGGAGGGCCCAAGGTCTGGGCTACACCTTC. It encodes CAWSVGRAQGLGYTF.

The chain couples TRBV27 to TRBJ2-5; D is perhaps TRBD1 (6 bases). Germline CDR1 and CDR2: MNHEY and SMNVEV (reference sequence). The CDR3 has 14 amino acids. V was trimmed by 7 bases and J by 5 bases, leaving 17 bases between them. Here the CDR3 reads CASKWGPDSETQYF. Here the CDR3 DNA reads TGTGCCAGCAAATGGGGGCCAGACTCGGAGACCCAGTACTTC.

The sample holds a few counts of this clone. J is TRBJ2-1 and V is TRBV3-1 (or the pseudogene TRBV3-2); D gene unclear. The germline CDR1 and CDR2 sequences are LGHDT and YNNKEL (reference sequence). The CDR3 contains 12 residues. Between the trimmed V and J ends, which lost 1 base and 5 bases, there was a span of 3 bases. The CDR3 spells CASSQVNNEQFF. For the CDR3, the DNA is TGTGCCAGCAGCCAAGTAAACAATGAGCAGTTCTTC.

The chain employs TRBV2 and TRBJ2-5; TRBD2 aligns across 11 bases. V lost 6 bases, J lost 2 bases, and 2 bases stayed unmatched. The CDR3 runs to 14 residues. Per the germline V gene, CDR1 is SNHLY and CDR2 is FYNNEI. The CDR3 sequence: CASRGTSGQETQYF. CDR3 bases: TGTGCCAGCAGGGGGACTAGCGGACAAGAGACCCAGTACTTC.

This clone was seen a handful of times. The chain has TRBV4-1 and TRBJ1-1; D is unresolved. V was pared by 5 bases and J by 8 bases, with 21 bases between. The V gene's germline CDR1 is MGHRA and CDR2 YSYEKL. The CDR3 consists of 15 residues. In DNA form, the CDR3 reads TGCGCCAGCAGCTCCCAAACCCATACATATACAGAAGCTTTCTTT. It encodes CASSSQTHTYTEAFF.

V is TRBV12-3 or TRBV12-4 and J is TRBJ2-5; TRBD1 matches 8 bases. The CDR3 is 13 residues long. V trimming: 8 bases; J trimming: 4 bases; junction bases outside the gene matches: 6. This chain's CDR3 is CASEDRGGETQYF. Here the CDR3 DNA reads TGTGCCAGCGAAGACAGGGGAGGAGAGACCCAGTACTTC.

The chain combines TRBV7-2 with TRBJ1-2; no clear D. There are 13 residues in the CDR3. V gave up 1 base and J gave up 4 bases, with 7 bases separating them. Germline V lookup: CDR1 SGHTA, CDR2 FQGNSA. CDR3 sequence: CASSLEQIYGYTF. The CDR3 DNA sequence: TGTGCCAGCAGCTTAGAACAGATCTATGGCTACACCTTC.

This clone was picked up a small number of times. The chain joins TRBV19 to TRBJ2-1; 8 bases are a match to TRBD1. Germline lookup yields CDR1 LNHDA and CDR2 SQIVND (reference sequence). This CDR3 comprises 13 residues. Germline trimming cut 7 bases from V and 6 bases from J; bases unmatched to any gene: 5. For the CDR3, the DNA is TGTGCCAGTACCGACAGGGGAGCCAATGAGCAGTTCTTC. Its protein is CASTDRGANEQFF.

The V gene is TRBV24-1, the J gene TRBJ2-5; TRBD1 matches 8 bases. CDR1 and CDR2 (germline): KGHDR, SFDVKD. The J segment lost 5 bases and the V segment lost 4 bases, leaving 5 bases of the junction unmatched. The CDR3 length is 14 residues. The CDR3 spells CATSEGTGTETQYF. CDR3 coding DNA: TGTGCCACCAGTGAGGGGACAGGCACGGAGACCCAGTACTTC.

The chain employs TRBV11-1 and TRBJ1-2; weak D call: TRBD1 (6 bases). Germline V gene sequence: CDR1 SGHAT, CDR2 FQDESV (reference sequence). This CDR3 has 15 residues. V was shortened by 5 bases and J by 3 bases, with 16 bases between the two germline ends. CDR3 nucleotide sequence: TGTGCCAGCAGCCCTGATTCAGGACAGCACTATGGCTACACCTTC. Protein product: CASSPDSGQHYGYTF.

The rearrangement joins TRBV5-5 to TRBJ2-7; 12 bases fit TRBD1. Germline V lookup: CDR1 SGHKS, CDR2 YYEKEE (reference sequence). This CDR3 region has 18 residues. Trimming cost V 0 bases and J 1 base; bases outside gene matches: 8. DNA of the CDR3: TGTGCCAGCAGCTTGGTGGGGACAGGGGGCGATCTTTCCTACGAGCAGTACTTC. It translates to CASSLVGTGGDLSYEQYF.

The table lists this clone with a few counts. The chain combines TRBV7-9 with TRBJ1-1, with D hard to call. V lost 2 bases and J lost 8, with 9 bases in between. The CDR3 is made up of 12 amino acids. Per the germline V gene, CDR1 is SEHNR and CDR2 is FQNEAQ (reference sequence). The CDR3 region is CASSLLMREAFF. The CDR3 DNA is TGTGCCAGCAGCTTATTAATGAGGGAAGCTTTCTTT. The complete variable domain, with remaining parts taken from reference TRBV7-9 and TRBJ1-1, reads DTGVSQNPRHKITKRGQNVTFRCDPISEHNRLYWYRQTLGQGPEFLTYFQNEAQLEKSRLLSDRFSAERPKGSFSTLEIQRTEQGDSAMYLCASSLLMREAFFGQGTRLTVV.

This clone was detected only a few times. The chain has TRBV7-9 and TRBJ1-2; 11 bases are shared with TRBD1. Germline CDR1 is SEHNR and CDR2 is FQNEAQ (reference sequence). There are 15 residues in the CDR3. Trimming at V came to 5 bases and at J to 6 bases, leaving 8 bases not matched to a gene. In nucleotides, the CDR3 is TGTGCCAGCAGCCCTGGGACAGGGGGAAATAATGGCTACACCTTC. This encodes CASSPGTGGNNGYTF.

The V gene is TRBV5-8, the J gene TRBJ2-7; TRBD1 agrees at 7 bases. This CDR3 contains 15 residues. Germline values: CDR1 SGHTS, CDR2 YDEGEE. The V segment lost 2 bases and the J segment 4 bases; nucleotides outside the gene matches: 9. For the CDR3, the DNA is TGTGCCAGCAGCTTCACAGGGGCCCTAAGTTACGAGCAGTACTTC. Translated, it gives CASSFTGALSYEQYF.